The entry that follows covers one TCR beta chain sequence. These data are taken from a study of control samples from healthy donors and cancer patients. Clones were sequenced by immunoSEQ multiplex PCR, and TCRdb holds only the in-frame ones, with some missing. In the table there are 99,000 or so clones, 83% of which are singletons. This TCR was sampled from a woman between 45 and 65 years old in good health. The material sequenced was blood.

This chain's CDR3 is CASSQNRFIAGGPNEQFF. The CDR3, as DNA: TGCGCCAGCAGCCAGAATAGATTCATAGCGGGAGGGCCGAATGAGCAGTTCTTC. This chain connects TRBV4-3 to TRBJ2-1; the match to TRBD2 covers 11 bases. The CDR3 runs to 18 residues. Trimming cost V 3 bases and J 7 bases; bases outside gene matches: 14. The germline gives CDR1 LGHNA, CDR2 YSLEER.